These 5 T cell receptor beta chains originate from one sample sequenced in a study of control samples from healthy donors and cancer patients. Assay used: immunoSEQ multiplex PCR; TCRdb lists only in-frame clones, some missing. The sample contains tens of thousands of clones, over 65% of which appear only once. Sequenced input: blood. Every receptor here comes from a man aged 45-65 years in good health.

The genes are TRBV27 and TRBJ1-5; D may be TRBD1 (5 bases). The CDR3 covers 13 residues. With 5 bases removed from V and 8 bases from J, the gap between germline ends came to 13 bases. Germline assignment: CDR1 MNHEY and CDR2 SMNVEV (reference sequence). The CDR3 sequence is CASSGQPKEPQHF. The CDR3 DNA reads as TGTGCCAGCAGTGGACAACCGAAGGAGCCCCAGCATTTT.

The chain has TRBV7-2 and TRBJ2-2; TRBD2 aligns across 8 bases. Germline-derived CDR1 and CDR2 are SGHTA and FQGNSA. The CDR3 sequence is 16 residues long. V shed 6 bases and J 0 bases; nucleotides not matched to a gene: 6. CDR3 coding DNA: TGTGCCAGCAGTTTTATAGCGGGGCCGAACACCGGGGAGCTGTTTTTT. It specifies CASSFIAGPNTGELFF.

The chain joins TRBV21-1 to TRBJ2-7; no DNA check was done on the table's D call, TRBD2. TRBV21-1 is a pseudogene locus. The CDR3 sequence is 17 residues long. The CDR3 sequence: CASSANSTGTSVSTWDF. The CDR3, as DNA: TGTGCCAGCAGTGCAAACTCTACCGGGACTAGCGTTTCTACTTGGGACTTC.

V gene TRBV25-1 combines with J gene TRBJ2-4, with 9 bases fitting TRBD2. Germline values: CDR1 MGHDK, CDR2 SYGVNS. The CDR3 consists of 18 residues. J gave up 3 bases and V 0 bases, and 9 bases lay outside the gene matches. Here the CDR3 reads CASSEYHSGRVGKNIQYF. CDR3 nucleotide sequence: TGTGCCAGCAGTGAATACCATAGCGGGAGAGTCGGCAAAAACATTCAGTACTTC.

This chain links TRBV27 with TRBJ2-3; D is uncertain. V was pared by 1 base and J by 5 bases, with 10 bases between. Germline V gene lookup returns CDR1 MNHEY and CDR2 SMNVEV (reference sequence). The length of the CDR3 is 14 residues. The CDR3 DNA follows: TGTGCCAGCAGTTTATACCGCACAGAAGATACGCAGTATTTT. Amino acid sequence: CASSLYRTEDTQYF.